Following are 31 T cell receptor beta chains from one sample sequenced in a study of cytomegalovirus exposure and HLA in healthy donors. Both 60 Vbeta primers and 13 Jbeta primers went into the PCR. Here immunoSEQ multiplex PCR was the method, and the copy in TCRdb shows in-frame clones only, minus some. The data hold more than 100,000 clones, with about 70% observed a single time. Sequences were obtained from PBMCs. All receptors come from a woman in her thirties or forties in good health and CMV-seronegative.

The rearrangement links TRBV10-1 to TRBJ2-3; TRBD1 matches at 10 bases. CDR3 length: 17 amino acids. With V trimmed by 6 bases and J by 1 base, 10 bases remained unmatched. The germline V gene has CDR1 WNHNN and CDR2 SYGVQD (reference sequence). In DNA, the CDR3 is TGCGCCAGCAGAAGTGGTGCGGGGACAGGGGGCACAGATACGCAGTATTTT. It codes for CASRSGAGTGGTDTQYF.

CDR3 bases: TGCAGCGTTCGACAGGGTGGAGTCGAGCAGTACTTC. Its protein product is CSVRQGGVEQYF. V and J are TRBV29-1 and TRBJ2-5, with 7 bases that match TRBD1. The DNA end favors TRBJ2-7, so the J call may be wrong. From germline, CDR1 is SQVTM and CDR2 ANQGSEA. The CDR3 has 12 amino acids.

The rearrangement links TRBV7-3 to TRBJ1-1, with TRBD1 as a possible D gene (6 bases). Between the trimmed V and J ends, which lost 5 bases and 4 bases, there was a span of 14 bases. CDR1 SGHTA and CDR2 FQGTGA come from the germline V gene. The CDR3 extends over 14 amino acids. CDR3 amino acids: CASSVTGRGTEAFF. The CDR3 bases are TGTGCCAGCAGCGTTACAGGGAGGGGCACTGAAGCTTTCTTT.

The V gene is TRBV7-9, the J gene TRBJ2-5; 7 bases line up with TRBD1. CDR3 size: 13 residues. The germline V gene has CDR1 SEHNR and CDR2 FQNEAQ (reference sequence). V gave up 5 bases and J gave up 5 bases; unmatched junction bases: 5. CDR3 residues: CASSPTGEETQYF. The CDR3, as DNA: TGTGCCAGCAGCCCCACAGGGGAGGAGACCCAGTACTTC. The full variable domain, rest sourced from reference TRBV7-9 and TRBJ2-5, is DTGVSQNPRHKITKRGQNVTFRCDPISEHNRLYWYRQTLGQGPEFLTYFQNEAQLEKSRLLSDRFSAERPKGSFSTLEIQRTEQGDSAMYLCASSPTGEETQYFGPGTRLLVL.

V usage is TRBV21-1 and J usage is TRBJ1-5; the table calls TRBD1, which could not be checked here. TRBV21-1 is given as a pseudogene. This CDR3 comprises 16 residues. This CDR3 is CASSKVTPPSNQPQHF. Written as DNA, the CDR3 is TGTGCCAGCAGCAAAGTCACACCTCCTAGCAATCAGCCCCAGCATTTT.

The V call is TRBV14, the J call TRBJ2-3; 12 bases are shared with TRBD2. This CDR3 comprises 16 residues. The germline CDR1 and CDR2 sequences are SGHDN and FVKESK. The V gene end was trimmed by 6 bases and the J gene end by 5 bases; junction bases not matched to a gene: 9. The CDR3 DNA is TGTGCCAGCAGTCAAACTAGCGGGGGGCGAAGAGATACGCAGTATTTT. Protein product: CASSQTSGGRRDTQYF.

CDR3 in amino acids: CASLREAGNTIYF. Written as DNA, the CDR3 is TGTGCCAGCTTAAGGGAGGCTGGAAACACCATATATTTT. The chain recombines TRBV2 with TRBJ1-3, with D unclear. V was trimmed by 8 bases and J by 2 bases, leaving 10 bases between them. CDR3 length equals 13 residues. Germline assignment: CDR1 SNHLY and CDR2 FYNNEI.

The gene calls are TRBV4-1 and TRBJ2-2; 10 nucleotides line up with TRBD2. Germline V gives CDR1 MGHRA, CDR2 YSYEKL. Unmatched junction bases numbered 6, after V lost 2 bases and J lost 3 bases. This CDR3 has 17 residues. The CDR3, as DNA: TGCGCCAGCAGCCAACGGTCTAGCGGGGGTCACACCGGGGAGCTGTTTTTT. It encodes CASSQRSSGGHTGELFF.

The CDR3 is CASSRDRNYGYTF. CDR3 coding DNA: TGTGCCAGCAGCCGCGACAGAAACTATGGCTACACCTTC. V is TRBV11-2 and J is TRBJ1-2, with a weak D call TRBD1 (5 bases). V dropped 5 bases and J dropped 2 bases, with 9 bases sitting between them. The germline V gene has CDR1 SGHAT and CDR2 FQNNGV. The CDR3 consists of 13 residues.

This chain connects TRBV5-1 to TRBJ2-1, with D possibly matching TRBD1 (6 bases). V lost 0 bases and J 7 bases, leaving 11 bases between the germline ends. The CDR3 totals 14 residues. The germline gives CDR1 SGHRS, CDR2 YFSETQ. This chain's CDR3 is CASSLGTDNNEQFF. CDR3 nucleotide sequence: TGCGCCAGCAGCTTGGGGACAGACAATAATGAGCAGTTCTTC.

This clone was seen only a few times. The V gene is TRBV4-1, the J gene TRBJ1-1; D gene unclear. CDR3 size: 13 residues. V was cut by 4 bases and J by 4 bases, with 10 bases left in between. The germline V gene has CDR1 MGHRA and CDR2 YSYEKL. The CDR3 sequence is CASSPYYGTEAFF. Here the CDR3 DNA reads TGCGCCAGCAGCCCCTACTATGGCACTGAAGCTTTCTTT.

The rearrangement uses TRBV28 and TRBJ1-1; possible D gene TRBD1, 6 bases. This CDR3 comprises 14 residues. Germline V CDR1 and CDR2: MDHEN, SYDVKM. V dropped 2 bases and J dropped 5 bases, with 12 bases sitting between them. CDR3 residues: CASSLEGVETEAFF. CDR3 sequence (DNA): TGTGCCAGCAGTTTAGAGGGGGTGGAAACTGAAGCTTTCTTT.

CDR3 sequence (DNA): TGTGCCAGCAGCTTGTTCGGGGGGAACAATGAGCAGTTCTTC. This encodes CASSLFGGNNEQFF. This chain uses TRBV5-6 with TRBJ2-1; 7 bases line up with TRBD2. This CDR3 comprises 14 residues. Trimming at V came to 1 base and at J to 5 bases, leaving 3 bases not matched to a gene. The germline CDR1 and CDR2 sequences are SGHDT and YYEEEE.

This clone has only a few counts. The rearrangement uses TRBV6-4 and TRBJ2-3; 7 bases match TRBD2. The germline V gene has CDR1 MRHNA and CDR2 SNTAGT. There are 13 residues in the CDR3. V shed 8 bases, J shed 2 bases, and the junction held 4 bases outside the gene matches. CDR3 residues: CASGAGHTDTQYF. In nucleotides, the CDR3 is TGTGCCAGCGGAGCGGGGCACACAGATACGCAGTATTTT.

This clone showed up just a few times. The gene calls are TRBV6-4 and TRBJ1-2, with D perhaps TRBD1 (6 bases). Trimming shortened V by 0 bases and J by 4 bases, and 24 bases separated the two germline ends. Germline CDR1 is MRHNA and CDR2 is SNTAGT. This CDR3 has 19 residues. DNA for the CDR3: TGTGCCAGCAGTGACTCCGCTTACCCGGGGCGCAGGGGTTTCTATGGCTACACCTTC. This codes for CASSDSAYPGRRGFYGYTF.

A few counts support this clone. The CDR3 loop is CASSLKLAGSTDTQYF. The CDR3 DNA is TGTGCCAGCAGCTTGAAACTAGCGGGGAGCACAGATACGCAGTATTTT. The rearrangement links TRBV5-4 to TRBJ2-3; TRBD2 matches 10 bases. This CDR3 region has 16 residues. Germline V gene lookup returns CDR1 SGHNT and CDR2 YYREEE (reference sequence). The ends lost 1 base at V and 0 bases at J; junction bases unmatched: 2.

The chain couples TRBV18 to TRBJ1-5, with D tentatively TRBD1 (5 bases). Trimming pared 2 bases from V and 4 bases from J, leaving 12 bases between. The germline gives CDR1 KGHSH, CDR2 LQKENI. CDR3 length equals 15 residues. The CDR3 bases are TGTGCCAGCTCACCATTACAAGGGACTAATCAGCCCCAGCATTTT. This codes for CASSPLQGTNQPQHF.

This clone came up a few times. The chain has TRBV7-2 and TRBJ1-6, with TRBD1 identical over 8 bases. Germline V gene sequence: CDR1 SGHTA, CDR2 FQGNSA. CDR3 size: 16 residues. The J segment lost 9 bases and the V segment lost 2 bases, leaving 9 bases of the junction unmatched. CDR3 DNA sequence: TGTGCCAGCAGCTTAAAAGGGACAGGCTTAGTTTCACCCCTCCACTTT. Amino acid sequence: CASSLKGTGLVSPLHF.

The rearrangement links TRBV19 to TRBJ1-5; D call uncertain. V was shortened by 5 bases and J by 8 bases, with 13 bases between the two germline ends. This CDR3 region has 13 residues. In germline, CDR1 is LNHDA, CDR2 SQIVND (reference sequence). The CDR3: CASSGGTREPQHF. The CDR3 coding sequence is TGTGCCAGTAGTGGAGGTACCCGGGAGCCCCAGCATTTT.

V is TRBV19 and J is TRBJ1-2; TRBD1 agrees at 7 bases. V dropped 1 base and J dropped 4; count of bases not matched to a gene: 3. Germline V lookup: CDR1 LNHDA, CDR2 SQIVND (reference sequence). The CDR3 is made up of 14 amino acids. CDR3 protein: CASSIAGTVYGYTF. The CDR3 DNA is TGTGCCAGTAGTATAGCCGGGACAGTCTATGGCTACACCTTC.

This chain connects TRBV4-1 to TRBJ1-1; 10 nucleotides align to TRBD1. The germline V gene has CDR1 MGHRA and CDR2 YSYEKL. J was trimmed by 4 bases and V by 2 bases; bases with no gene match: 4. The CDR3 is 15 amino acids. CDR3 nucleotide sequence: TGCGCCAGCAGCCAACTCGGACAGGGGGGCACTGAAGCTTTCTTT. Residues: CASSQLGQGGTEAFF.

The chain uses TRBV30 and TRBJ2-1; a possible D gene is TRBD1 (7 bases). Germline V lookup: CDR1 GTSNPN, CDR2 SVGIG (reference sequence). CDR3 length: 15 amino acids. V lost 5 bases and J 6 bases, leaving 20 bases between the germline ends. In DNA, the CDR3 is TGTGCCTGGGGGGGGAGACAGGGTTGGCTCAATGAGCAGTTCTTC. Translating it yields CAWGGRQGWLNEQFF. Full variable domain (remainder filled in from reference TRBV30 and TRBJ2-1): SQTIHQWPATLVQPVGSPLSLECTVEGTSNPNLYWYRQAAGRGLQLLFYSVGIGQISSEVPQNLSASRPQDRQFILSSKKLLLSDSGFYLCAWGGRQGWLNEQFFGPGTRLTVL.

The rearrangement uses TRBV30 and TRBJ2-5, with 9 bases matching TRBD2. This CDR3 is 16 amino acids long. The germline gives CDR1 GTSNPN, CDR2 SVGIG (reference sequence). J was trimmed by 2 bases and V by 2 bases; bases with no gene match: 9. As DNA, the CDR3 is TGTGCCTGGAGTTGGGGGACGACTAGCGGACAAGAGACCCAGTACTTC. This codes for CAWSWGTTSGQETQYF.

CDR3 nucleotide sequence: TGCGCCAGCAGCCACGGGAACAGGGGCGCGGGAAACACCATATATTTT. This gives the protein CASSHGNRGAGNTIYF. The chain recombines TRBV4-3 with TRBJ1-3, with TRBD1 identical over 7 bases. The germline CDR1 and CDR2 sequences are LGHNA and YSLEER. The length of the CDR3 is 16 residues. The V gene end was trimmed by 3 bases and the J gene end by 4 bases; junction bases not matched to a gene: 9.

This clone has a handful of counts. The chain couples TRBV7-2 to TRBJ2-2, with D possibly being TRBD2 (6 bases). Per germline, CDR1 SGHTA and CDR2 FQGNSA. This CDR3 spans 16 amino acids. Trimming shortened V by 0 bases and J by 4 bases, and 12 bases separated the two germline ends. The CDR3 sequence: CASSLAGGSGTGELFF. In DNA form, the CDR3 reads TGTGCCAGCAGCTTAGCCGGGGGATCAGGCACCGGGGAGCTGTTTTTT.

The genes are TRBV6-5 and TRBJ1-4; D possibly corresponds to TRBD1 (6 bases). The CDR3 totals 15 residues. Germline V gene sequence: CDR1 MNHEY, CDR2 SVGAGI. V gave up 6 bases and J gave up 3 bases, with 14 bases separating them. The CDR3 protein is CASRPPDSPNEKLFF. In nucleotides, the CDR3 is TGTGCCAGCAGGCCCCCGGACAGCCCTAATGAAAAACTGTTTTTT.

This clone was found a few times. The V gene is TRBV6-1, the J gene TRBJ2-3; TRBD2 aligns across 7 bases. Looked up from germline, CDR1 is MNHNS and CDR2 is SASEGT. The CDR3 runs to 16 residues. Losses at the gene ends were 3 bases for V and 1 base for J; bases not matched to a gene: 7. The CDR3 DNA reads TGTGCCAGCAGTGATTCGGGGGGAAAAGGCACAGATACGCAGTATTTT. Protein: CASSDSGGKGTDTQYF.

The chain carries TRBV6-1 and TRBJ1-2; possible D gene TRBD1, 5 bases. Trimming took off 2 bases at V and 8 bases at J, with 12 bases between the two ends. CDR3 size: 13 residues. In germline, CDR1 is MNHNS, CDR2 SASEGT. CDR3 DNA sequence: TGTGCCAGCAGTGAAAGGAGGGGTGGAGGCTACACCTTC. As protein: CASSERRGGGYTF.

This clone has just a few counts. The CDR3 here is CASSGIGGAYNEQFF. CDR3 DNA: TGTGCCAGCAGTGGGATAGGCGGGGCCTACAATGAGCAGTTCTTC. The chain is built from TRBV6-1 and TRBJ2-1; possibly TRBD2 for D (6 bases). The V gene's germline CDR1 is MNHNS and CDR2 SASEGT. Trimming pared 4 bases from V and 2 bases from J, leaving 12 bases between. The CDR3 contains 15 residues.

This clone was found a few times. The chain combines TRBV6-1 with TRBJ1-5; D call uncertain. Germline values: CDR1 MNHNS, CDR2 SASEGT. The CDR3 runs to 14 residues. The V end lost 1 base, the J end lost 7 bases, and 11 bases lay between the germline ends. In DNA, the CDR3 is TGTGCCAGCAGTGAAGTTACGGGAGTACAGCCCCAGCATTTT. It specifies CASSEVTGVQPQHF.

The CDR3 sequence: CASSYSGQNLRSEQYF. DNA of the CDR3: TGTGCCAGCAGTTACTCGGGGCAAAACCTACGTTCGGAGCAGTACTTC. The J gene is TRBJ2-7, the V gene TRBV6-5; a possible D gene is TRBD1 (5 bases). The CDR3 has 16 residues. The V gene's germline CDR1 is MNHEY and CDR2 SVGAGI. Trimming removed 0 bases at V and 7 bases at J, with 19 bases between.